This is a list of T cell receptor beta chains from one sample in a study of CD8 T cells in Susac syndrome. TCRdb processed the immunoSEQ multiplex PCR reads anew with MiXCR; each CDR3 protein has one entry. The table shows some 94,000 distinct CDR3 sequences, with 85% to 95% occurring only once. The sample was CD4+ T cells from PBMCs. The receptors shown here come from a human donor with Susac syndrome. CDR3s leave out the opening cysteine and the closing phenylalanine or tryptophan.

J gene	V gene	CDR3 protein
TRBJ2-1	TRBV2	ASSEGTSGDNEQF
TRBJ2-1	TRBV20-1	SARMRGGRNEQF
TRBJ2-5	TRBV5-1	ASSLGLEVVGETQY
TRBJ2-7	TRBV2	ASSPDWEPYEQY
TRBJ2-1	TRBV20-1	SARDQRGTISEQF
TRBJ2-2	TRBV19	ASSIRFPGELF
TRBJ2-1	TRBV6-5	ASSYRELNEQF
TRBJ2-3	TRBV11-3	ASSPGQNSDTQY
TRBJ1-2	TRBV6-5	ASLAGTGGSSGYT
TRBJ2-4	TRBV7-3	ASSPGTGENIQY
TRBJ1-2	TRBV12-3/TRBV12-4	ASSLPRGATNYGYT
TRBJ2-4	TRBV19	ASSMEPRQGIAKNIQY
TRBJ1-5	TRBV6-2/TRBV6-3	ASRLDGGKPQH
TRBJ2-5	TRBV20-1	SAELLVGVVTQY
TRBJ1-5	TRBV6-6	ASSGIGGPQH
TRBJ1-5	TRBV29-1	SAGQGRDQPQH
TRBJ1-6	TRBV20-1	SAREQGRGDSPLH
TRBJ2-1	TRBV12-3/TRBV12-4	ASSLSRLAGGNEQF
TRBJ2-3	TRBV20-1	SAPDRGFTSTDTQY
TRBJ2-2	TRBV7-9	ASSTRQNTGELF
TRBJ2-2	TRBV12-3/TRBV12-4	ASSLGTEVGELF
TRBJ2-7	TRBV6-2/TRBV6-3	ASSSTSGGYEQY
TRBJ1-2	TRBV10-3	ATLGENYGYT
TRBJ2-7	TRBV12-3/TRBV12-4	ARTRRDHEQY
TRBJ2-5	TRBV5-1	ASSLAGSQETQY
TRBJ2-4	TRBV7-6	ASSSDSRDIQY
TRBJ2-7	TRBV5-1	ASSQNGGDEQY
TRBJ1-6	TRBV12-3/TRBV12-4	ASKRQGSPLH
TRBJ1-6	TRBV9	ASSGSAHGTLH
TRBJ2-7	TRBV20-1	SALRDSSGSYEQY
TRBJ2-1	TRBV5-1	ASSLAQGQGGEQF
TRBJ2-3	TRBV20-1	SALAGERDTQY
TRBJ2-1	TRBV6-5	ASSSTYNEQF
TRBJ2-5	TRBV7-2	ASSLGVAGPGGTQY
TRBJ2-7	TRBV29-1	SVEARQGALYEQY
TRBJ2-7	TRBV4-1	ASSQGAGDYEQY
TRBJ2-3	TRBV30	AWRAERHPRGDTQY
TRBJ1-2	TRBV10-3	AMGQGANYGYT
TRBJ2-2	TRBV11-2	ASSLIGGGPTRELF
TRBJ1-1	TRBV29-1	SVAPLQTEAF
TRBJ2-1	TRBV30	AWRTYGTGGEQF
TRBJ2-1	TRBV13	ASRHRGFVNEQF
TRBJ2-7	TRBV6-5	ASSQAGGRYEQY
TRBJ2-1	TRBV27	ASSLRGFRDHEQF
TRBJ1-5	TRBV21-1	ASSRGHQHQPQH